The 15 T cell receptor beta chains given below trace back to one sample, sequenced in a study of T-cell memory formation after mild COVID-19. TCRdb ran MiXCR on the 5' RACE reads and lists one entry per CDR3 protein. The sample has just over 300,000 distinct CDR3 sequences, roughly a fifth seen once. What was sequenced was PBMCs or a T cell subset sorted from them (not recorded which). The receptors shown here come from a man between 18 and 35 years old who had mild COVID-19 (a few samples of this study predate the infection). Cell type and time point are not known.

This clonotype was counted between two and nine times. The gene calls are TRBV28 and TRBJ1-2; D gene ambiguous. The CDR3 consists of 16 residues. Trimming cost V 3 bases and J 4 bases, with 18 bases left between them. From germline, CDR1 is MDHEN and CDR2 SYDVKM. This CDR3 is CASSFNPASWGYGYTF. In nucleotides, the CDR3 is TGTGCCAGCAGTTTTAATCCCGCCAGCTGGGGCTATGGCTACACCTTC.

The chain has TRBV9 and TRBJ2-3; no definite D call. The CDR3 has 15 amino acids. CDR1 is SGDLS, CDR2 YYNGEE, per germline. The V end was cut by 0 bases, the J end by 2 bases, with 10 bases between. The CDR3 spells CASSVGHGLTDTQYF. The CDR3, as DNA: TGTGCCAGCAGCGTAGGTCACGGCCTCACAGATACGCAGTATTTT. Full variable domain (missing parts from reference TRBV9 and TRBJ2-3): DSGVTQTPKHLITATGQRVTLRCSPRSGDLSVYWYQQSLDQGLQFLIQYYNGEERAKGNILERFSAQQFPDLHSELNLSSLELGDSALYFCASSVGHGLTDTQYFGPGTRLTVL.

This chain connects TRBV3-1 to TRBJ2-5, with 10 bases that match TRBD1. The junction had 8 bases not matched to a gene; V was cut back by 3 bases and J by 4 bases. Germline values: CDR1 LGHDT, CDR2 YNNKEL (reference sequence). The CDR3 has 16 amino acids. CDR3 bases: TGTGCCAGCAGCCATCACCGGGACAGGGGTGGAGAGACCCAGTACTTC. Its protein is CASSHHRDRGGETQYF.

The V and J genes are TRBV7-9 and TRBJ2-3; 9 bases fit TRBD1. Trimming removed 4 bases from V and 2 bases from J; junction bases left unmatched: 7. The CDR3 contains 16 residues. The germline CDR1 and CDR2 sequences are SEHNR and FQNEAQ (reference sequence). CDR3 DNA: TGTGCCAGCAGCTCACCGGGACAGGGACCCACAGATACGCAGTATTTT. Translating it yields CASSSPGQGPTDTQYF.

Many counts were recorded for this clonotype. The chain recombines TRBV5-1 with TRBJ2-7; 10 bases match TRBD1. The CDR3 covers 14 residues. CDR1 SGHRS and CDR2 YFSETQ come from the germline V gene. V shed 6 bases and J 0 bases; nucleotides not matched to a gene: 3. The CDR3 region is CASTWTGGSYEQYF. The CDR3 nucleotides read TGCGCCAGCACGTGGACAGGGGGCTCCTACGAGCAGTACTTC.

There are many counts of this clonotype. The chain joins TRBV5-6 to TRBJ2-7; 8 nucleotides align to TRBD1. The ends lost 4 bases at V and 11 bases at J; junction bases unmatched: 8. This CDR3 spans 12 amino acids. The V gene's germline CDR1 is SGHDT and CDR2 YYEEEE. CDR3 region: CASSLTGGVEYV. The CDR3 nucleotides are TGTGCCAGCAGCCTCACAGGGGGTGTAGAGTACGTC.

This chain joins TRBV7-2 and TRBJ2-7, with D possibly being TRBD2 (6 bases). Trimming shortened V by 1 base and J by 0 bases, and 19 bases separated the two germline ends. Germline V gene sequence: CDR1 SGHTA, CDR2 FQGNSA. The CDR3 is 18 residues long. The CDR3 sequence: CASSLVSGPPTGSYEQYF. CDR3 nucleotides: TGTGCCAGCAGCTTAGTCAGCGGGCCCCCAACTGGCTCCTACGAGCAGTACTTC.

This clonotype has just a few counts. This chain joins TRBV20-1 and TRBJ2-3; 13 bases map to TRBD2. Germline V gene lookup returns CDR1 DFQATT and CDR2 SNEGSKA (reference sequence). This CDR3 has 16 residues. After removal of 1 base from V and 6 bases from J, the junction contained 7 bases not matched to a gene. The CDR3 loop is CSARAGLAGTRDTQYF. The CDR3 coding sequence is TGCAGTGCTAGAGCGGGACTAGCGGGAACGAGGGATACGCAGTATTTT.

The CDR3 DNA sequence: TGTGCCAGCAGCCAAACAGGGTCAGCAGGTTATGGCTACACCTTC. Translated, it gives CASSQTGSAGYGYTF. The chain is built from TRBV3-1 and TRBJ1-2, with D maybe TRBD1 (6 bases). Germline values: CDR1 LGHDT, CDR2 YNNKEL (reference sequence). V lost 2 bases and J lost 5, with 15 bases in between. The CDR3 loop spans 15 amino acids.

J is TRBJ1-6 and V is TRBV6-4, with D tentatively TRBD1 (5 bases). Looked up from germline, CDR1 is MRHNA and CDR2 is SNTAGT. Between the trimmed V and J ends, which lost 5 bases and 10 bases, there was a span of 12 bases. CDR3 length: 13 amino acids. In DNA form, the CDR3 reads TGTGCCAGCAGTTCAGGGTATGGATCACCCCTCCACTTT. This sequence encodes CASSSGYGSPLHF.

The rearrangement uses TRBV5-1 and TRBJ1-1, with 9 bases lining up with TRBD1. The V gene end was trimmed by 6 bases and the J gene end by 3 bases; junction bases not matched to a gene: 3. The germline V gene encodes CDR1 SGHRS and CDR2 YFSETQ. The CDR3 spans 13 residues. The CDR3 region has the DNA TGCGCCAGCACGGACAGGGGCTACACTGAAGCTTTCTTT. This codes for CASTDRGYTEAFF.

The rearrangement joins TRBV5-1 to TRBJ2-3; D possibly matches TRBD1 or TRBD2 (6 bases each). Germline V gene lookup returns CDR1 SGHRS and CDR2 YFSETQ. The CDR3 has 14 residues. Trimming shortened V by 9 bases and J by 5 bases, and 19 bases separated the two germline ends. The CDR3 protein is CATPRRGLVDTQYF. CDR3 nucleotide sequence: TGCGCCACCCCACGGAGGGGGTTAGTAGATACGCAGTATTTT.

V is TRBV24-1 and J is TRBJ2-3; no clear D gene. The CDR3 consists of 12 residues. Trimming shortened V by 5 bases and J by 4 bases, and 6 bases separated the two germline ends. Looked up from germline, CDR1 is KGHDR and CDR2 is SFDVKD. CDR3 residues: CATSGAADTQYF. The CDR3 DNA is TGTGCCACCAGTGGTGCTGCAGATACGCAGTATTTT.

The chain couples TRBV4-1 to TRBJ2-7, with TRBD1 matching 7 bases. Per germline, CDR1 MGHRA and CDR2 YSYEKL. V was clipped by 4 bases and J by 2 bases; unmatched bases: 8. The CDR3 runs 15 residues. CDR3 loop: CASSPIDRGPYEQYF. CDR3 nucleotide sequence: TGCGCCAGCAGCCCAATTGATAGGGGGCCCTACGAGCAGTACTTC.

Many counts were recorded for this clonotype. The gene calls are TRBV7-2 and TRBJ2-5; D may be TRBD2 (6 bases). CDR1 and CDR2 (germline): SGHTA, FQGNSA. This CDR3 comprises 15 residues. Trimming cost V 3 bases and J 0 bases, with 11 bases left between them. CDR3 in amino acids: CASSFTGGYQETQYF. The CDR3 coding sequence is TGTGCCAGCAGCTTTACTGGGGGGTACCAAGAGACCCAGTACTTC. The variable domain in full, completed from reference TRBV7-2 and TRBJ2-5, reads GAGVSQSPSNKVTEKGKDVELRCDPISGHTALYWYRQSLGQGLEFLIYFQGNSAPDKSGLPSDRFSAERTGGSVSTLTIQRTQQEDSAVYLCASSFTGGYQETQYFGPGTRLLVL.